The entry below describes one T cell receptor (beta chain). The junction and the germline gene differ at one end; a read error may be behind it. This CDR3 region has 16 residues. Germline V gene sequence: CDR1 MDHEN, CDR2 SYDVKM. This record belongs to a study of cytotoxic CD8 clonotypes in ibrutinib-treated CLL. The data were produced by immunoSEQ multiplex PCR, yet TCRdb's version contains in-frame clones alone and is incomplete. Of some 130,000 clones in the sample, about 75% were seen once. This TCR derives from a human donor with chronic lymphocytic leukemia. The source material was PBMCs, sampled after 24 months of ibrutinib treatment. V is TRBV28 and J is TRBJ1-6; 9 bases align to TRBD1. CDR3 sequence reads: CASSAGQGFYYSPLHF. The CDR3, as DNA: TGTGCCAGCAGTGCGGGACAGGGATTCTATTATTCACCCCTCCACTTT. Full variable domain (missing parts from reference TRBV28 and TRBJ1-6): DVKVTQSSRYLVKRTGEKVFLECVQDMDHENMFWYRQDPGLGLRLIYFSYDVKMKEKGDIPEGYSVSREKKERFSLILESASTNQTSMYLCASSAGQGFYYSPLHFGNGTRLTVT.